This TCR beta chain stems from a study of monozygotic twins with inflammatory bowel disease. Overall study findings and caveats: Support was lacking for any single strong IBD-associated signal or clonotype.

Germline V CDR1 and CDR2: SGHRS, YFSETQ. The CDR3 extends over 17 amino acids. Template switching introduced UMIs that contain a 6-nucleotide sample barcode. TCRdb reprocessed the 5' RACE reads and reports one entry per CDR3 protein, with no DNA. This repertoire includes over 120,000 distinct CDR3 sequences. Points on this clonotype: Its antigen is undetermined.

The genes are TRBV5-1 and TRBJ2-1; TCRdb selects TRBD2, and the lack of DNA leaves this call unchecked. The source material was blood. This TCR was recovered from a human donor with ulcerative colitis or Crohn's disease, or a healthy co-twin of an affected twin (not recorded which). This CDR3 reads CASSLARREGPFNEQFF.